This is a list of T cell receptor beta chains from one sample in a study of patients and donors after allogeneic stem cell transplantation. One entry per CDR3 protein results from TCRdb running MiXCR on the RT-PCR reads. This sample has under 170,000 distinct CDR3 sequences, with about two fifths found just once. What was sequenced was blood, either unsorted or a sorted T cell fraction (not recorded which). Receptors originate from a human donor who was either an allogeneic HSCT recipient or a stem cell or donor lymphocyte infusion donor (not recorded which). It is not recorded whose cells these are; they may come from a transplant donor. CDR3s include the opening cysteine and the closing phenylalanine or tryptophan. Fields, in order: CDR3 DNA, CDR3 protein, V gene, J gene, D gene, clone size. D genes are given only for firm matches. Clone size appears in some rows only: once, few, many, or a class for an expanded clone.

TGTGCCAGCAGTCCCGGGACAGGGGGATTTTATGGCTACACCTTC	CASSPGTGGFYGYTF	TRBV12-3/TRBV12-4	TRBJ1-2	TRBD1	NA
TGTGCCAGCAGTGCCGGGGGAAGGGGGAATCAGCCCCAGCATTTT	CASSAGGRGNQPQHF	TRBV6-2/TRBV6-3	TRBJ1-5	NA	few
TGCAGTGCTAGACGTCCTGGGGGGACGAATGAAAAACTGTTTTTT	CSARRPGGTNEKLFF	TRBV20-1	TRBJ1-4	NA	NA
TGTGCCAGCAGCCCTACCGCCTCCCTAGCGACAAAAACCGCAGATACGCAGTATTTT	CASSPTASLATKTADTQYF	TRBV27	TRBJ2-3	NA	NA
TGTGCCAGCAGCTTATCCGACAGTGCTCATGGCGGAGAGCCCCAGCATTTT	CASSLSDSAHGGEPQHF	TRBV7-3	TRBJ1-5	NA	NA
TGTGCTAGCAGCGACGGACTGGCATCACCCCTCCACTTT	CASSDGLASPLHF	TRBV7-7	TRBJ1-6	NA	NA
TGTGCCAGCAGTTTAACGGACAGGTTTAATGAAAAACTGTTTTTT	CASSLTDRFNEKLFF	TRBV12-3/TRBV12-4	TRBJ1-4	TRBD1	NA
TGTGCCAGCAGTTTATGGGGGTATGAGCAGTTCTTC	CASSLWGYEQFF	TRBV28	TRBJ2-1	NA	NA
TGTGCCAGCAGCCCCCGCATCGGTCGCGGCCTCTCTGGAAATGAGCAGTTCTTC	CASSPRIGRGLSGNEQFF	TRBV3-1	TRBJ2-1	NA	NA
TGTGCCAGCAGCCAAGACCTCAGGGGCACCCGTTTT	CASSQDLRGTRF	TRBV7-6	TRBJ1-5	NA	NA
TGCAGCGTTGCGGGAATTAGGACCTCATCGGAAGCTTTCTTT	CSVAGIRTSSEAFF	TRBV29-1	TRBJ1-1	NA	few
TGTGCCAGCAGTTTGGAGTCCACCATATATTTT	CASSLESTIYF	TRBV12-3/TRBV12-4	TRBJ1-3	NA	NA
TGTGCCAGCAGCATTGGGAGTTTAGCCAAAAACATTCAGTACTTC	CASSIGSLAKNIQYF	TRBV7-2	TRBJ2-4	NA	NA
TGTGCCAGCAGCCAGACCCGACAAGGCCCCCCCCCTAACTATGGCTACACCTTC	CASSQTRQGPPPNYGYTF	TRBV4-2	TRBJ1-2	NA	few
TGTGCCAGCAGTTTTCCGCCAGGGTATAATTCACCCCTCCACTTT	CASSFPPGYNSPLHF	TRBV28	TRBJ1-6	NA	once
TGTGCCAGCAGCCAAGGTGGGGCCAACGTCCTGACTTTC	CASSQGGANVLTF	TRBV3-1	TRBJ2-6	NA	NA
TGCAGTGCTTGGGACGCGGGGGGACAAAACATTCAGTACTTC	CSAWDAGGQNIQYF	TRBV20-1	TRBJ2-4	TRBD2	NA
TGTGCCAGCAGTAGGGATCGGGAGACCCAGTACTTC	CASSRDRETQYF	TRBV6-5	TRBJ2-5	NA	NA
TGTGCCAGCAGCCTTTGGACAGGTTGGGACACTGAAGCTTTCTTT	CASSLWTGWDTEAFF	TRBV14	TRBJ1-1	TRBD1	few
TGTGCCACCATGTTAAGCATCCGGGGGCTGAACACTGAAGCTTTCTTT	CATMLSIRGLNTEAFF	TRBV12-3/TRBV12-4	TRBJ1-1	NA	few
TGCAGTGCTACGTATCTAGCGGGGGGGCCCTCATACAATGAGCAGTTCTTC	CSATYLAGGPSYNEQFF	TRBV20-1	TRBJ2-1	TRBD2	NA
TGTGCCAGCAGTTTATCTCTGGTGCTCAACACTGAAGCTTTCTTT	CASSLSLVLNTEAFF	TRBV27	TRBJ1-1	NA	NA
TGCAGTGCTAGCCCCGGGGAGGGGATATTAAACATTCAGTACTTC	CSASPGEGILNIQYF	TRBV20-1	TRBJ2-4	TRBD2	NA
TGTGCCAGCAGTTTATCGATCCTGAGCTCCTACAATGAGCAGTTCTTC	CASSLSILSSYNEQFF	TRBV27	TRBJ2-1	NA	NA
TGTGCCAGCAGTTCCGCGGACAGGGTTGGAAACACCATATATTTT	CASSSADRVGNTIYF	TRBV12-3/TRBV12-4	TRBJ1-3	TRBD1	NA
TGTGCCAGCAGTCCATTTCAGGGGCGCGGGAACACTGAAGCTTTCTTT	CASSPFQGRGNTEAFF	TRBV27	TRBJ1-1	NA	few
TGCGCCAGCAGCCAAGAGGCGAGGGGCACCGGGGAGCTGTTTTTT	CASSQEARGTGELFF	TRBV4-3	TRBJ2-2	NA	NA
TGTGCCAGCAGTTTGAAGGGGGCAGGGAACACTGAAGCTTTCTTT	CASSLKGAGNTEAFF	TRBV28	TRBJ1-1	TRBD1	few
TGTGCCAGCAGTTATTTTGCGCGGGGTCGAACTGAAGCTTTCTTT	CASSYFARGRTEAFF	TRBV6-5	TRBJ1-1	NA	few
TGCGCCAGCAGAGGGACTAGCGGGGGGGCCATTTCCAATGAGCAGTTCTTC	CASRGTSGGAISNEQFF	TRBV10-2	TRBJ2-1	TRBD2	NA
TGTGCTAGCAGTTATCCGCGTGCCCTGAACACTGAAGCTTTCTTT	CASSYPRALNTEAFF	TRBV6-2/TRBV6-3	TRBJ1-1	NA	few
TGTGCCAGCAGCCGGGTGGGGAACACTGAAGCTTTCTTT	CASSRVGNTEAFF	TRBV5-6	TRBJ1-1	NA	few
TGTGCCAGCAGCAATCGACAGGGGTCGGTTAGCAATCAGCCCCAGCATTTT	CASSNRQGSVSNQPQHF	TRBV13	TRBJ1-5	TRBD1	NA
TGTGCCAGCAGTTACCGGACAGGATCGGGGCCCGAGGAGACCCAGTACTTC	CASSYRTGSGPEETQYF	TRBV6-5	TRBJ2-5	TRBD1	NA
TGTGCCAGCAGTGAGGATGAGCAGTTCTTC	CASSEDEQFF	TRBV2	TRBJ2-1	NA	NA
TGTGCCAGCGCCCGAGGGGGGGAAGAGACCCAGTACTTC	CASARGGEETQYF	TRBV12-3/TRBV12-4	TRBJ2-5	NA	NA
TGTGCCAGCCGCACCGACGGGCACCCGTTGGGTGAGCAGTTCTTC	CASRTDGHPLGEQFF	TRBV12-3/TRBV12-4	TRBJ2-1	NA	NA
TGTGCCAGCAGTTTAGCGCTGGCAGGGGCGAGAGATCAGCCCCAGCATTTT	CASSLALAGARDQPQHF	TRBV12-3/TRBV12-4	TRBJ1-5	NA	NA
TGTGCCAGCAGCGTAGAAGGGAATGGGAACACTGAAGCTTTCTTT	CASSVEGNGNTEAFF	TRBV9	TRBJ1-1	NA	few
TGTGCCAGCAGCCCCTATTTGTTCTCAAGCGAGCAGTACTTC	CASSPYLFSSEQYF	TRBV9	TRBJ2-7	NA	NA
TGTGCCAGTTCCACGACGAGTAAGGGCTACACCTTC	CASSTTSKGYTF	TRBV6-5	TRBJ1-2	NA	few
TGTGCCAGCAGCTTAGGTGGGGGCCGACAGGGGACGACATTGGGTGGCTACACCTTC	CASSLGGGRQGTTLGGYTF	TRBV7-2	TRBJ1-2	TRBD1	NA
TGTGCCAGCTCACTTGGGACAGGGGGCGCCTTTTACGAGCAGTACTTC	CASSLGTGGAFYEQYF	TRBV18	TRBJ2-7	TRBD1	NA
TGCGCCAGCAGCTTCCGGGACAGCACCTCCTACGAGCAGTACTTC	CASSFRDSTSYEQYF	TRBV5-1	TRBJ2-7	TRBD1	few
TGTGCCAGCAGCGGCGGGGCGATTAACACTGAAGCTTTCTTT	CASSGGAINTEAFF	TRBV9	TRBJ1-1	NA	few
TGTGCCAGCAGTCGATCCGGCGGGTACAATCAGCCCCAGCATTTT	CASSRSGGYNQPQHF	TRBV5-5	TRBJ1-5	NA	NA
TGTGCCAGCAGTGAGTATGGGACAGGGGATTCACCCCTCCACTTT	CASSEYGTGDSPLHF	TRBV2	TRBJ1-6	TRBD1	NA
TGCAGTGCTAGGGATCCGGGACAGTTCACCACCGGGGAGCTGTTTTTT	CSARDPGQFTTGELFF	TRBV20-1	TRBJ2-2	TRBD1	NA
TGTGCCAGCAGTGTTTTATCAGTCGGGACGGTTGCTGAAGCTTTCTTT	CASSVLSVGTVAEAFF	TRBV2	TRBJ1-1	NA	NA
TGTGCCAGCAGCCCTGTATCGGACGGAACTCGTTCCTACGAGCAGTACTTC	CASSPVSDGTRSYEQYF	TRBV7-6	TRBJ2-7	NA	NA
TGTGCCAGCAGCTTAGATTGGCAGAATCAGCCCCAGCATTTT	CASSLDWQNQPQHF	TRBV7-9	TRBJ1-5	NA	NA
TGTGCCACCCGAAAAACACGTCCGATGAACACTGAAGCTTTCTTT	CATRKTRPMNTEAFF	TRBV18	TRBJ1-1	NA	NA
TGTGCCAGCAGCCCGGACTTGGGGGACGCCATATATTTT	CASSPDLGDAIYF	TRBV5-5	TRBJ1-3	NA	few
TGTGCCAGCAGCTTACACACGGGACAGGGGGCCCGAAGGAACATTCAGTACTTC	CASSLHTGQGARRNIQYF	TRBV11-2	TRBJ2-4	TRBD1	few